These T cell receptor beta chains were read from a single sample in a study of blood T cell repertoires in COVID-19. Sequencing was performed with immunoSEQ multiplex PCR; in TCRdb, only in-frame clones are kept and a portion is missing. This table has a few hundred thousand clones, around nine tenths appearing once. Material for sequencing was peripheral blood. Every receptor here comes from a woman in her sixties or seventies with active or convalescent COVID-19. The CDR3 runs from the conserved cysteine through the conserved F or W. The D gene is left open where the match is weak. The size of a clone is reported for some rows only, either as once, few or many, or as a class for expanded clones.

TRBV7-2	TRBJ1-1	.	.	CASSLGQANTEAFF	TGTGCCAGCAGCTTGGGTCAGGCGAACACTGAAGCTTTCTTT
TRBV18	TRBJ2-1	TRBD2	.	CASSPTSGGAHEQFF	TGTGCCAGCTCACCTACTAGCGGGGGGGCCCATGAGCAGTTCTTC
TRBV6-5	TRBJ1-4	.	.	CASNTGSTNEKLFF	TGTGCCAGCAATACGGGATCAACTAATGAAAAACTGTTTTTT
TRBV7-9	TRBJ1-3	TRBD1	.	CASSRGQGPNTIYF	TGTGCCAGCAGTCGGGGACAGGGTCCAAACACCATATATTTT
TRBV6-5	TRBJ2-3	.	few	CASSPPGRDTQYF	TGTGCCAGCAGCCCCCCGGGGAGAGATACGCAGTATTTT
TRBV4-3	TRBJ2-3	TRBD2	.	CASSQDLALAGALGTDTQYF	TGCGCCAGCAGCCAAGATTTAGCACTAGCGGGGGCCCTAGGCACAGATACGCAGTATTTT
TRBV3-1/TRBV3-2	TRBJ1-5	.	.	CASSGQASNQPQHF	TGTGCCAGCAGCGGGCAGGCTAGCAATCAGCCCCAGCATTTT
TRBV5-1	TRBJ1-1	.	.	CASSYGSGRWDTEAFF	TGCGCCAGCAGCTACGGCAGTGGCAGGTGGGACACTGAAGCTTTCTTT
TRBV5-1	TRBJ1-2	.	.	CASKEGEGLNYGYTF	TGCGCCAGCAAAGAGGGAGAGGGCCTGAACTATGGCTACACCTTC
TRBV5-8	TRBJ2-7	.	.	CASSFWWERSSISYEQYF	TGTGCCAGCAGCTTTTGGTGGGAGAGGTCGTCAATCTCCTACGAGCAGTACTTC
TRBV7-2	TRBJ2-7	.	.	CASTQPGHSYEQYF	TGTGCCAGCACGCAACCGGGTCACTCCTACGAGCAGTACTTC
TRBV27	TRBJ1-2	TRBD1	.	CASSWTGREGYTF	TGTGCCAGCAGCTGGACAGGGAGGGAAGGCTACACCTTC
TRBV7-2	TRBJ2-1	TRBD2	.	CASSLVTSGGLSEQFF	TGTGCCAGCAGCTTAGTGACTAGCGGGGGGTTGAGTGAGCAGTTCTTC
TRBV4-2	TRBJ2-3	TRBD2	.	CASSQANSGGGPLTQYF	TGTGCCAGCAGCCAAGCAAATAGCGGGGGAGGCCCTCTTACGCAGTATTTT
TRBV6-5	TRBJ2-2	.	.	CASSPKQGYTGELFF	TGTGCCAGCAGTCCCAAACAGGGATACACCGGGGAGCTGTTTTTT
TRBV12-3/TRBV12-4	TRBJ1-1	.	.	CASSLVGHTEAFF	TGTGCCAGCAGTTTGGTGGGGCACACTGAAGCTTTCTTT
TRBV5-1	TRBJ1-1	.	.	CASSFPQGTEAFF	TGCGCCAGCAGCTTCCCACAGGGTACTGAAGCTTTCTTT
TRBV5-5	TRBJ1-1	.	few	CASSLGLRGGTEAFF	TGTGCCAGCAGCTTAGGTTTAAGGGGCGGCACTGAAGCTTTCTTT
TRBV11-2	TRBJ1-1	TRBD1	.	CASSDSPGQGPAFF	TGTGCCAGCAGCGATTCCCCGGGACAGGGTCCCGCTTTCTTT
TRBV2	TRBJ2-6	TRBD2	.	CASRKTSGGPSGANVLTF	TGTGCCAGCAGGAAGACTAGCGGGGGGCCCTCTGGGGCCAACGTCCTGACTTTC
TRBV2	TRBJ1-2	.	.	CASTREGGYTF	TGTGCCAGTACCAGGGAAGGTGGCTACACCTTC
TRBV6-5	TRBJ1-2	TRBD1	.	CASLRGAGNYGYTF	TGTGCCAGTCTCAGGGGGGCAGGGAACTATGGCTACACCTTC
TRBV18	TRBJ1-2	TRBD1	.	CASSSGDRITGYGYTF	TGTGCCAGCTCATCTGGGGACAGAATTACGGGCTATGGCTACACCTTC
TRBV15	TRBJ2-4	.	.	CATSRGGTAANIQYF	TGTGCCACCAGCAGAGGCGGGACCGCTGCAAACATTCAGTACTTC
TRBV5-1	TRBJ1-1	.	many	CASSSDPGVAEAFF	TGCGCCAGCAGCTCGGACCCAGGGGTCGCTGAAGCTTTCTTT
TRBV6-5	TRBJ1-1	TRBD1	.	CASTKGTAMNTEAFF	TGTGCCAGCACCAAGGGGACAGCCATGAACACTGAAGCTTTCTTT
TRBV15	TRBJ1-6	TRBD1	.	CATSSSGTANSPLHF	TGTGCCACCAGCAGTTCCGGGACAGCCAATTCACCCCTCCACTTT
TRBV7-9	TRBJ1-1	TRBD1	.	CASSLAGLTGGTEAFF	TGTGCCAGCAGCTTAGCGGGTTTGACAGGGGGGACTGAAGCTTTCTTT
TRBV27	TRBJ2-7	TRBD2	.	CASSPGLAGDFYEQYF	TGTGCCAGCAGTCCGGGACTAGCGGGGGATTTCTACGAGCAGTACTTC
TRBV5-1	TRBJ2-4	.	.	CASSLAQRVAKNIQYF	TGCGCCAGCAGCTTGGCACAGAGAGTAGCCAAAAACATTCAGTACTTC
TRBV7-2	TRBJ1-1	.	few	CASSFQGRGGAFF	TGTGCCAGCAGCTTCCAGGGGCGAGGAGGAGCTTTCTTT
TRBV19	TRBJ2-1	TRBD2	.	CASSSGGANEQFF	TGTGCCAGTTCTAGCGGGGGGGCAAATGAGCAGTTCTTC
TRBV9	TRBJ1-2	.	.	CASSVRREVGTYGYTF	TGTGCCAGCAGCGTTAGAAGGGAGGTGGGTACCTATGGCTACACCTTC
TRBV5-8	TRBJ1-5	.	.	CASSLYGGLSSNQPQHF	TGTGCCAGCAGCTTGTATGGGGGGTTGTCAAGCAATCAGCCCCAGCATTTT
TRBV27	TRBJ2-4	TRBD2	.	CASWGGEAKNIQYF	TGTGCCAGCTGGGGGGGAGAAGCCAAAAACATTCAGTACTTC